These 18 T cell receptor beta chains were sequenced from one sample in a study of cytomegalovirus exposure and HLA in healthy donors. A multiplex PCR was run with 60 Vbeta primers and 13 Jbeta primers. TCRdb's copy holds only in-frame clones and misses some; the assay was immunoSEQ multiplex PCR. Among about 140,000 clones listed, around 82% were seen once. The source material was PBMCs. These receptors came from a man aged 18 to 29 in good health and CMV-seropositive.

The genes are TRBV7-9 and TRBJ1-2, with D possibly TRBD1 on 6 matching bases. V was trimmed by 5 bases and J by 8 bases, leaving 18 bases between them. Germline V gives CDR1 SEHNR, CDR2 FQNEAQ (reference sequence). The CDR3 has 14 residues. CDR3 amino acids: CASSKRQDSGGYTF. CDR3 sequence (DNA): TGTGCCAGCAGCAAGAGACAGGACTCGGGGGGCTACACCTTC.

The chain has TRBV27 and TRBJ2-3; possible D gene TRBD2, 6 bases. CDR3 length: 15 residues. Trimming left V 6 bases short and J 1 base short, with 14 bases between. Germline CDR1 MNHEY, CDR2 SMNVEV (reference sequence). The CDR3 coding sequence is TGTGCCAGCAGGGGTCTGGGGGAGGGCACAGATACGCAGTATTTT. It translates to CASRGLGEGTDTQYF.

The J gene is TRBJ1-1, the V gene TRBV18, with D perhaps TRBD1 (5 bases). CDR1 and CDR2 from the germline V gene are KGHSH and LQKENI. Trimming pared 1 base from V and 5 bases from J, leaving 20 bases between. This CDR3 region has 17 residues. CDR3 bases: TGTGCCAGCTCACCACGGGGGGAGGGATTCACGAGGACTGAAGCTTTCTTT. Protein sequence: CASSPRGEGFTRTEAFF.

The chain recombines TRBV28 with TRBJ2-5; 10 bases match TRBD2. The germline gives CDR1 MDHEN, CDR2 SYDVKM. This CDR3 spans 15 amino acids. With 4 bases clipped from V and 2 bases from J, the junction kept 4 bases outside the gene matches. CDR3 sequence: CASSSGLAVQETQYF. In DNA form, the CDR3 reads TGTGCCAGCAGTTCAGGACTAGCGGTTCAAGAGACCCAGTACTTC.

The V and J genes are TRBV28 and TRBJ1-5, with 7 positions matching TRBD1. This CDR3 region has 14 residues. The trim removed 3 bases at V and 11 bases at J, leaving 10 bases unmatched. Germline V gene sequence: CDR1 MDHEN, CDR2 SYDVKM. The CDR3 bases are TGTGCCAGCAGTTTGCTACAGGGGCCAAGGTCCCAGCATTTT. As protein: CASSLLQGPRSQHF. Supplemented by reference TRBV28 and TRBJ1-5, the full variable domain reads DVKVTQSSRYLVKRTGEKVFLECVQDMDHENMFWYRQDPGLGLRLIYFSYDVKMKEKGDIPEGYSVSREKKERFSLILESASTNQTSMYLCASSLLQGPRSQHFGDGTRLSIL.

This chain uses TRBV28 with TRBJ1-1; no clear D gene. The CDR3 extends over 14 amino acids. The V and J ends lost 2 bases and 10 bases respectively, with 17 bases between them. Germline CDR1 is MDHEN and CDR2 is SYDVKM. The CDR3 region is CASSLLRAVGGAFF. The DNA for the CDR3 is TGTGCCAGCAGTTTACTACGAGCAGTCGGCGGAGCTTTCTTT.

V usage is TRBV9 and J usage is TRBJ1-2; 7 positions match TRBD1. The V gene end was trimmed by 0 bases and the J gene end by 1 base; junction bases not matched to a gene: 6. The CDR3 covers 16 residues. The germline gives CDR1 SGDLS, CDR2 YYNGEE. DNA of the CDR3: TGTGCCAGCAGCGTAGGGAGAGGGGGCGATAACTATGGCTACACCTTC. It specifies CASSVGRGGDNYGYTF.

The chain combines TRBV5-6 with TRBJ1-2, with TRBD1 as a possible D gene (5 bases). Germline CDR1 is SGHDT and CDR2 is YYEEEE. Trimming left V 5 bases short and J 7 bases short, with 18 bases between. The CDR3 contains 14 residues. As DNA, the CDR3 is TGTGCCAGCAGTCCCCTGGGGACCGGGGGTGGCTACACCTTC. It yields the protein CASSPLGTGGGYTF.

V is TRBV10-3 and J is TRBJ1-5; no reliable D call. The CDR3 loop spans 16 amino acids. In germline, CDR1 is ENHRY, CDR2 SYGVKD. V was clipped by 0 bases and J by 1 base, with 10 bases between them. Written as DNA, the CDR3 is TGTGCCATCAGTGAGTCGGTGGGAGGCAGCAATCAGCCCCAGCATTTT. The encoded protein is CAISESVGGSNQPQHF.

The chain joins TRBV6-5 to TRBJ2-1; D is uncertain. The CDR3 length is 13 residues. Germline CDR1 and CDR2: MNHEY and SVGAGI. Trimming cost V 0 bases and J 13 bases, with 13 bases left between them. The CDR3 bases are TGTGCCAGCAGTTACTCGATATTATCTCTACAGTTCTTC. Residues: CASSYSILSLQFF.

This clone was counted once. This chain uses TRBV5-4 with TRBJ2-5, with a weak D call TRBD1 (6 bases). The CDR3 has 14 residues. Trimming stripped 4 bases from V and 1 base from J, with 11 bases between. Looked up from germline, CDR1 is SGHNT and CDR2 is YYREEE (reference sequence). The CDR3, as DNA: TGTGCCAGCAGCGCAACAGGGTCCCAAGAGACCCAGTACTTC. Its protein product is CASSATGSQETQYF.

The chain has TRBV5-1 and TRBJ2-3; 7 bases line up with TRBD2. Germline V gene data show CDR1 as SGHRS and CDR2 as YFSETQ. With V trimmed by 0 bases and J by 4 bases, 17 bases remained unmatched. The CDR3 length is 19 residues. CDR3: CASSLGSGRPKRDADTQYF. In DNA, the CDR3 is TGCGCCAGCAGCTTGGGGTCAGGGCGCCCTAAGCGGGACGCAGATACGCAGTATTTT.

V is TRBV9 and J is TRBJ1-6, with D possibly being TRBD1 (5 bases). The CDR3 runs to 14 residues. Trimming took off 0 bases at V and 6 bases at J, with 7 bases between the two ends. CDR1 SGDLS and CDR2 YYNGEE come from the germline V gene. For the CDR3, the DNA is TGTGCCAGCAGCGTAGAGACAGCTAATTCACCCCTCCACTTT. Amino acid sequence: CASSVETANSPLHF. The full variable domain, its missing parts supplied by reference TRBV9 and TRBJ1-6, is DSGVTQTPKHLITATGQRVTLRCSPRSGDLSVYWYQQSLDQGLQFLIQYYNGEERAKGNILERFSAQQFPDLHSELNLSSLELGDSALYFCASSVETANSPLHFGNGTRLTVT.

The CDR3, as DNA: TGCGCCACCTCGAGCGAGCGAAGGGGAGGCGATGAGCAGTTCTTC. Protein: CATSSERRGGDEQFF. The chain carries TRBV5-1 and TRBJ2-1; weak D call: TRBD2 (6 bases). The CDR3 is 15 amino acids. V was shortened by 9 bases and J by 8 bases, with 24 bases between the two germline ends. Germline values: CDR1 SGHRS, CDR2 YFSETQ.

This chain joins TRBV18 and TRBJ2-1, with TRBD1 matching 9 bases. V lost 6 bases and J lost 3; bases outside the gene matches: 6. Germline CDR1 is KGHSH and CDR2 is LQKENI. This CDR3 region has 15 residues. Written as DNA, the CDR3 is TGTGCCAGCTCCCCCACAGGGGGCTACTACAATGAGCAGTTCTTC. Translation: CASSPTGGYYNEQFF. The full variable domain, with the rest looked up from reference TRBV18 and TRBJ2-1, is NAGVMQNPRHLVRRRGQEARLRCSPMKGHSHVYWYRQLPEEGLKFMVYLQKENIIDESGMPKERFSAEFPKEGPSILRIQQVVRGDSAAYFCASSPTGGYYNEQFFGPGTRLTVL.

V gene TRBV15 combines with J gene TRBJ2-7; 13 nucleotides align to TRBD2. The V gene end was trimmed by 5 bases and the J gene end by 4 bases; junction bases not matched to a gene: 8. CDR3 length: 16 amino acids. Germline V CDR1 and CDR2: LNHNV, YYDKDF (reference sequence). The CDR3 spells CATSSPGLAGFYEQYF. The CDR3 nucleotides read TGTGCCACCAGCTCGCCGGGACTAGCGGGATTTTACGAGCAGTACTTC.

V gene TRBV20-1 combines with J gene TRBJ1-1; D is ambiguous. CDR3 length: 11 amino acids. Per the germline V gene, CDR1 is DFQATT and CDR2 is SNEGSKA (reference sequence). Trimming shortened V by 3 bases and J by 7 bases, and 9 bases separated the two germline ends. The CDR3 DNA follows: TGCAGTGCTAGCCCCCCTCTTGAAGCTTTCTTT. It encodes CSASPPLEAFF.

The J gene is TRBJ1-1, the V gene TRBV7-9; D gene uncertain. The V and J ends lost 5 bases and 2 bases respectively, with 9 bases between them. CDR3 size: 13 residues. CDR1 is SEHNR, CDR2 FQNEAQ, per germline (reference sequence). The CDR3 nucleotides read TGTGCCAGCAGCGCAGGACTAAACACTGAAGCTTTCTTT. Residues: CASSAGLNTEAFF.